Given below is one T cell receptor beta chain in context. The CDR3 runs to 11 residues. CDR1 is MGHDK, CDR2 SYGVNS, per germline. V lost 5 bases and J 3 bases, leaving 4 bases between the germline ends. The data belong to a study of T cells in pancreatic ductal adenocarcinoma. Some clones are missing from TCRdb's copy, which holds only in-frame ones; the method was immunoSEQ multiplex PCR. The sample has about 98,000 clones; about 95% are singletons. No neoadjuvant therapy was given to the selected pancreatic ductal adenocarcinoma patients before their surgery. Sequenced material: PBMCs. This receptor was obtained from a human donor with pancreatic ductal adenocarcinoma. The chain carries TRBV25-1 and TRBJ2-5; no clear D. CDR3 DNA sequence: TGTGCCAGCAGTTTAAAAGAGACCCAGTACTTC. Translated, it gives CASSLKETQYF.